The 27 T cell receptor beta chains presented below share a single source sample, sequenced in a study of blood T cell repertoires in COVID-19. Repertoires were generated with immunoSEQ multiplex PCR, while TCRdb's copy carries only in-frame clones and drops some. This sample has approximately 240,000 clones, with roughly 80% found just once. Material for sequencing was peripheral blood. The receptors stem from a woman between 40 and 55 years old with active or convalescent COVID-19.

The rearrangement links TRBV27 to TRBJ1-2, with 8 bases that match TRBD1. Trimming at V came to 4 bases and at J to 8 bases, leaving 9 bases not matched to a gene. CDR1 and CDR2 (germline): MNHEY, SMNVEV (reference sequence). The CDR3 is 14 residues long. CDR3 nucleotides: TGTGCCAGCAGTTCTCAGGGGGCTTCTGGGGGCTACACCTTC. Residues: CASSSQGASGGYTF.

The V call is TRBV28, the J call TRBJ1-2; D gene unclear. This CDR3 comprises 11 residues. The V gene's germline CDR1 is MDHEN and CDR2 SYDVKM. Deletions cut 4 bases from V and 8 bases from J, with 8 bases between. The CDR3 region has the DNA TGTGCCAGCAGTTCCGACATCGGCTACACCTTC. Its protein is CASSSDIGYTF.

V is TRBV5-1 and J is TRBJ1-2; 7 bases are shared with TRBD1. Trimming cost V 4 bases and J 4 bases; bases outside gene matches: 10. The CDR3 contains 15 residues. Germline V gives CDR1 SGHRS, CDR2 YFSETQ. The CDR3 DNA sequence: TGCGCCAGCAGCCCAGGGGGTGGAAGCGGCTATGGCTACACCTTC. Translated: CASSPGGGSGYGYTF.

The chain recombines TRBV5-1 with TRBJ1-3; D not resolved. The ends were cut back, 1 base at V and 4 bases at J, with 12 bases in the middle. The CDR3 consists of 15 residues. Germline assignment: CDR1 SGHRS and CDR2 YFSETQ. CDR3 in amino acids: CASSLRTGEGNTIYF. CDR3 DNA sequence: TGCGCCAGCAGCTTGAGAACGGGAGAGGGAAACACCATATATTTT. Supplemented by reference TRBV5-1 and TRBJ1-3, the full variable domain reads KAGVTQTPRYLIKTRGQQVTLSCSPISGHRSVSWYQQTPGQGLQFLFEYFSETQRNKGNFPGRFSGRQFSNSRSEMNVSTLELGDSALYLCASSLRTGEGNTIYFGEGSWLTVV.

The chain combines TRBV11-3 with TRBJ2-1; 8 nucleotides line up with TRBD1. This CDR3 has 15 amino acids. The germline CDR1 and CDR2 sequences are SGHNT and YENEEA. Losses at the gene ends were 0 bases for V and 3 bases for J; bases not matched to a gene: 1. CDR3 DNA sequence: TGTGCCAGCAGCTTAGACGGGACAGGCTACAATGAGCAGTTCTTC. Protein sequence: CASSLDGTGYNEQFF.

This clone occurred a few times. This sequence joins TRBV12-3 or TRBV12-4 and TRBJ1-1, with D hard to call. V lost 10 bases and J 2 bases, leaving 14 bases between the germline ends. This CDR3 is 13 amino acids long. CDR3 sequence: CATHPRANTEAFF. CDR3 DNA: TGTGCCACACACCCGAGGGCAAACACTGAAGCTTTCTTT.

This chain links TRBV28 with TRBJ1-5; D call uncertain. Germline lookup yields CDR1 MDHEN and CDR2 SYDVKM. Trimming removed 7 bases from V and 3 bases from J, with 19 bases in between. CDR3 length: 16 residues. The CDR3 bases are TGTGCCAGCACCCCCCTAGGTCGGGGTGACAATCAGCCCCAGCATTTT. This codes for CASTPLGRGDNQPQHF.

This clone was observed a handful of times. The chain uses TRBV6-5 and TRBJ2-7; D not resolved. Deletions cut 6 bases from V and 1 base from J, with 16 bases between. The germline V gene encodes CDR1 MNHEY and CDR2 SVGAGI. This CDR3 comprises 15 residues. In DNA form, the CDR3 reads TGTGCCAGCAGCCGAGGCTCCGTGGCGTCCTACGAGCAGTACTTC. Its translation: CASSRGSVASYEQYF.

The chain joins TRBV4-2 to TRBJ1-6; D is uncertain. Germline-derived CDR1 and CDR2 are LGHNA and YNFKEQ. V lost 3 bases to trimming and J lost 9 bases, with 12 bases between them. This CDR3 comprises 14 residues. DNA of the CDR3: TGTGCCAGCAGCCAGGGCGAAGGTGGTTCACCCCTCCACTTT. As protein: CASSQGEGGSPLHF.

The chain links TRBV2 to TRBJ2-3; maybe TRBD2 (6 bases). This CDR3 contains 16 residues. Germline CDR1 and CDR2: SNHLY and FYNNEI. Trimming took off 3 bases at V and 0 bases at J, with 13 bases between the two ends. The CDR3, as DNA: TGTGCCAGCAGTGATACGGGGGATCTTAGCACAGATACGCAGTATTTT. It yields the protein CASSDTGDLSTDTQYF.

CDR3 coding DNA: TGTGCCAGCGCAGGGGGAGACTATGGCTACACCTTC. Its protein product is CASAGGDYGYTF. The chain links TRBV2 to TRBJ1-2; 7 nucleotides match TRBD1. Germline lookup yields CDR1 SNHLY and CDR2 FYNNEI. The V gene end was trimmed by 8 bases and the J gene end by 3 bases; junction bases not matched to a gene: 3. The length of the CDR3 is 12 residues.

The chain employs TRBV10-3 and TRBJ1-2, with 8 nucleotides matching TRBD1. Trimming cost V 2 bases and J 4 bases; bases outside gene matches: 9. The CDR3 totals 16 residues. The germline V gene has CDR1 ENHRY and CDR2 SYGVKD. In DNA form, the CDR3 reads TGTGCCATCAGTGAGGACAGGGGTCAACTAGTCTATGGCTACACCTTC. Translating gives CAISEDRGQLVYGYTF.

V gene TRBV3-1 (or the pseudogene TRBV3-2) combines with J gene TRBJ1-2; the D gene is possibly TRBD1 (6 bases). The CDR3 is 15 residues long. CDR1 is LGHDT and CDR2 is YNNKEL in the germline V gene (reference sequence). The V end lost 1 base, the J end lost 2 bases, and 11 bases lay between the germline ends. The CDR3 DNA reads as TGTGCCAGCAGCCAAGCCGGGACATTCAACTATGGCTACACCTTC. Translation: CASSQAGTFNYGYTF.

In its sample, this clone was seen a few times. This rearrangement joins TRBV5-1 to TRBJ2-1, with 7 bases fitting TRBD1. Germline loops: CDR1 SGHRS, CDR2 YFSETQ. The CDR3 extends over 20 amino acids. V dropped 2 bases and J dropped 1; count of bases not matched to a gene: 18. The CDR3 DNA reads as TGCGCCAGCAGCTTTAGTTCCCTAGGGGCCAGGGGGAAATCCTACAATGAGCAGTTCTTC. Encoded protein: CASSFSSLGARGKSYNEQFF.

Only one count was recorded for this clone. The chain joins TRBV28 to TRBJ1-1; the D is unclear. The CDR3 loop spans 15 amino acids. Per the germline V gene, CDR1 is MDHEN and CDR2 is SYDVKM. V lost 5 bases and J lost 2, with 15 bases in between. In DNA form, the CDR3 reads TGTGCCAGCAGTGAACTCAGGCGGGTAAACACTGAAGCTTTCTTT. It yields the protein CASSELRRVNTEAFF.

This rearrangement joins TRBV3-1 (or the pseudogene TRBV3-2) to TRBJ1-2; D not resolved. Germline lookup yields CDR1 LGHDT and CDR2 YNNKEL (reference sequence). V was trimmed by 0 bases and J by 1 base, leaving 3 bases between them. CDR3 length equals 13 residues. CDR3 loop: CASSQDHNYGYTF. CDR3 nucleotides: TGTGCCAGCAGCCAAGACCATAACTATGGCTACACCTTC.

This sequence joins TRBV27 and TRBJ1-1; D gene unclear. Germline CDR1 reads MNHEY; CDR2 reads SMNVEV (reference sequence). The V gene lost 3 bases and the J gene lost 1 base, with 6 bases spanning the gap. The CDR3 spans 13 residues. The DNA of the CDR3 is TGTGCCAGCAGTTTTGGGCCGAACACTGAAGCTTTCTTT. Translating gives CASSFGPNTEAFF.

This rearrangement joins TRBV7-3 to TRBJ2-7; 7 nucleotides match TRBD1. Losses at the gene ends were 5 bases for V and 5 bases for J; bases not matched to a gene: 9. Germline CDR1 is SGHTA and CDR2 is FQGTGA. This CDR3 is built from 14 residues. CDR3 sequence: CASSPDRASHEQYF. The CDR3 DNA follows: TGTGCCAGCAGCCCCGACAGGGCTAGCCACGAGCAGTACTTC.

The rearrangement joins TRBV4-1 to TRBJ1-2, with TRBD1 as a possible D gene (6 bases). From germline, CDR1 is MGHRA and CDR2 YSYEKL. The CDR3 length is 16 residues. V was pared by 5 bases and J by 2 bases, with 18 bases between. The CDR3: CASSGTRSFGNYGYTF. CDR3 DNA: TGCGCCAGCAGCGGGACAAGGAGCTTCGGCAACTATGGCTACACCTTC.

This clone has just a few counts. J is TRBJ1-2 and V is TRBV3-1 (or the pseudogene TRBV3-2); no reliable D call. The CDR3 has 16 amino acids. The V gene's germline CDR1 is LGHDT and CDR2 YNNKEL (reference sequence). The V gene lost 0 bases and the J gene lost 5 bases, with 16 bases spanning the gap. The CDR3 loop is CASSQDPVLVNYGYTF. As DNA, the CDR3 is TGTGCCAGCAGCCAAGACCCGGTTTTGGTAAATTATGGCTACACCTTC.

This clone was recorded only once. V is TRBV5-1 and J is TRBJ1-1, with D perhaps matching TRBD1 (6 bases). CDR1 and CDR2 from the germline V gene are SGHRS and YFSETQ. This CDR3 is built from 12 residues. V was shortened by 7 bases and J by 7 bases, with 14 bases between the two germline ends. Here the CDR3 DNA reads TGCGCCAGCTACACAGGGCAAGGTGAAGCTTTCTTT. Protein product: CASYTGQGEAFF.

The genes are TRBV2 and TRBJ1-1; 7 bases align to TRBD1. The germline gives CDR1 SNHLY, CDR2 FYNNEI. This CDR3 region has 13 residues. The trim removed 6 bases at V and 4 bases at J, leaving 5 bases unmatched. The CDR3 spells CASSYQGGTEAFF. CDR3 DNA: TGTGCCAGCAGCTACCAGGGGGGCACTGAAGCTTTCTTT. Full variable domain (missing parts from reference TRBV2 and TRBJ1-1): EPEVTQTPSHQVTQMGQEVILRCVPISNHLYFYWYRQILGQKVEFLVSFYNNEISEKSEIFDDQFSVERPDGSNFTLKIRSTKLEDSAMYFCASSYQGGTEAFFGQGTRLTVV.

V usage is TRBV29-1 and J usage is TRBJ1-2, with 8 bases that match TRBD1. Germline V gene lookup returns CDR1 SQVTM and CDR2 ANQGSEA. The length of the CDR3 is 15 residues. Losses at the gene ends were 8 bases for V and 0 bases for J; bases not matched to a gene: 11. The DNA of the CDR3 is TGCAGCATCGTGGGACAGGTCGTAACTAACTATGGCTACACCTTC. Translating gives CSIVGQVVTNYGYTF.

V usage is TRBV21-1 and J usage is TRBJ2-3; the D call in the table, TRBD2, was not verified against the DNA. TRBV21-1 is noted as a pseudogene. CDR3 length equals 14 residues. The CDR3 loop reads CASSGTYRTDTQYF. As DNA, the CDR3 is TGTGCCAGCAGCGGGACTTATCGCACAGATACGCAGTATTTT.

In its sample, this clone was seen a few times. The gene calls are TRBV7-9 and TRBJ1-1, with TRBD1 identical over 7 bases. Losses at the gene ends were 3 bases for V and 5 bases for J; bases not matched to a gene: 6. The CDR3 consists of 14 residues. Germline V lookup: CDR1 SEHNR, CDR2 FQNEAQ (reference sequence). The CDR3 DNA sequence: TGTGCCAGCAGCTTGGACAGGCTCACTACTGAAGCTTTCTTT. Translation: CASSLDRLTTEAFF.

The CDR3 sequence is CASSLVGGQGGNQPQHF. In nucleotides, the CDR3 is TGTGCCAGCAGCTTGGTAGGGGGACAGGGAGGTAATCAGCCCCAGCATTTT. The chain combines TRBV5-6 with TRBJ1-5; 9 bases are shared with TRBD1. The CDR3 is made up of 17 amino acids. J gave up 4 bases and V 0 bases, and 8 bases lay outside the gene matches. Germline V gives CDR1 SGHDT, CDR2 YYEEEE.

This clone was picked up one time. The chain carries TRBV4-1 and TRBJ1-4; D may be TRBD1 (6 bases). V was clipped by 11 bases and J by 3 bases, with 19 bases between them. The CDR3 extends over 15 amino acids. Germline CDR1 reads MGHRA; CDR2 reads YSYEKL. CDR3 protein: CAGSGPGGSNEKLFF. CDR3 nucleotides: TGCGCCGGAAGCGGTCCGGGGGGCTCTAATGAAAAACTGTTTTTT.